This T cell receptor beta chain was identified in a study of monozygotic twins with inflammatory bowel disease. The TCR libraries each used total RNA (approximately 3,300 ng per library). Reprocessing the 5' RACE reads, TCRdb reports a single entry for every CDR3 protein and omits DNA. The sample has 300,000 to 400,000 distinct CDR3 sequences. No T cells were sorted before total RNA was taken from whole blood. The CDR3 covers 17 residues. Germline-derived CDR1 and CDR2 are SGHTA and FQGNSA. This clonotype was sampled from a human donor with ulcerative colitis or Crohn's disease, or a healthy co-twin of an affected twin (not recorded which). Input material: blood. The rearrangement links TRBV7-2 to TRBJ2-1; TCRdb lists TRBD1, though no DNA is available to test this call. The CDR3 is CASSLQVGLGVHNEQFF.